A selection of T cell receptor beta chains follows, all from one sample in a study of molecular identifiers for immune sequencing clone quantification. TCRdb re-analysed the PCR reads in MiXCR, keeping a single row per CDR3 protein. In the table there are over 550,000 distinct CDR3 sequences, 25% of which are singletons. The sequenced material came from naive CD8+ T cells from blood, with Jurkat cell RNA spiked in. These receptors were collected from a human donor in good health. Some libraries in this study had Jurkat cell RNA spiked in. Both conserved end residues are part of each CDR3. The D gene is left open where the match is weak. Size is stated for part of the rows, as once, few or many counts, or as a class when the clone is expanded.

cdr3_aa: CASSIGDRNTEAFF
d_call: TRBD1
clone_size: few
j_call: TRBJ1-1
v_call: TRBV19

cdr3_aa: CASKDSGGGTGELFF
d_call: NA
clone_size: few
j_call: TRBJ2-2
v_call: TRBV4-2

cdr3_aa: CSVPSMSGHTF
d_call: NA
clone_size: NA
j_call: TRBJ1-2
v_call: TRBV29-1

cdr3_aa: CASSQDIAGGSTDTQYF
d_call: TRBD2
clone_size: NA
j_call: TRBJ2-3
v_call: TRBV4-1

cdr3_aa: CASSENLAPGTDTQYF
d_call: NA
clone_size: NA
j_call: TRBJ2-3
v_call: TRBV2

cdr3_aa: CASTAAEAFF
d_call: NA
clone_size: many
j_call: TRBJ1-1
v_call: TRBV6-1

cdr3_aa: CAWSYKNTEAFF
d_call: NA
clone_size: many
j_call: TRBJ1-1
v_call: TRBV30

cdr3_aa: CSVASGLAYEQYF
d_call: TRBD2
clone_size: many
j_call: TRBJ2-7
v_call: TRBV29-1

cdr3_aa: CSARGEGTSGYTF
d_call: NA
clone_size: few
j_call: TRBJ1-2
v_call: TRBV20-1

cdr3_aa: CATSDRGRGGDTEAFF
d_call: NA
clone_size: NA
j_call: TRBJ1-1
v_call: TRBV24-1

cdr3_aa: CAWSVPRFRTYEPYF
d_call: NA
clone_size: NA
j_call: TRBJ2-7
v_call: TRBV30

cdr3_aa: CASSFSHGSYEQYF
d_call: NA
clone_size: many
j_call: TRBJ2-7
v_call: TRBV12-3/TRBV12-4

cdr3_aa: CASSLDRPNYGYTF
d_call: NA
clone_size: many
j_call: TRBJ1-2
v_call: TRBV5-1

cdr3_aa: CSVDHSSRAVSYNEQFF
d_call: NA
clone_size: NA
j_call: TRBJ2-1
v_call: TRBV29-1

cdr3_aa: CASSIKGLAGGPTGELFF
d_call: TRBD2
clone_size: many
j_call: TRBJ2-2
v_call: TRBV7-9

cdr3_aa: CASSTSGTGSPGELFF
d_call: TRBD1
clone_size: few
j_call: TRBJ2-2
v_call: TRBV19

cdr3_aa: CASSLEGAGETQYF
d_call: TRBD1
clone_size: many
j_call: TRBJ2-5
v_call: TRBV5-1

cdr3_aa: CASSYSVLGVETQYF
d_call: NA
clone_size: many
j_call: TRBJ2-5
v_call: TRBV6-2/TRBV6-3

cdr3_aa: CSARVYRDRSYEQYF
d_call: TRBD1
clone_size: many
j_call: TRBJ2-7
v_call: TRBV20-1

cdr3_aa: CASQGQMNTEAFF
d_call: NA
clone_size: few
j_call: TRBJ1-1
v_call: TRBV9

cdr3_aa: CASSHVIRGVTNEKLFF
d_call: NA
clone_size: NA
j_call: TRBJ1-4
v_call: TRBV4-2

cdr3_aa: CASSLGPDRPHEQYF
d_call: NA
clone_size: few
j_call: TRBJ2-7
v_call: TRBV7-6

cdr3_aa: CASSEGARRFF
d_call: NA
clone_size: NA
j_call: TRBJ1-1
v_call: TRBV10-1

cdr3_aa: CASSPGGNNQPQHF
d_call: TRBD1
clone_size: many
j_call: TRBJ1-5
v_call: TRBV7-2

cdr3_aa: CASSLGDFGTGELFF
d_call: NA
clone_size: NA
j_call: TRBJ2-2
v_call: TRBV7-2

cdr3_aa: CASSIGATGELFF
d_call: NA
clone_size: few
j_call: TRBJ2-2
v_call: TRBV27

cdr3_aa: CATMYGGEQFF
d_call: NA
clone_size: NA
j_call: TRBJ2-1
v_call: TRBV24-1

cdr3_aa: CASSYAQGVYGYTF
d_call: NA
clone_size: NA
j_call: TRBJ1-2
v_call: TRBV6-5

cdr3_aa: CASYGPVGQGAYEQYF
d_call: TRBD1
clone_size: NA
j_call: TRBJ2-7
v_call: TRBV2

cdr3_aa: CASSLPTGEGNSPLHF
d_call: TRBD1
clone_size: NA
j_call: TRBJ1-6
v_call: TRBV18

cdr3_aa: CASIPQGHNEQFF
d_call: NA
clone_size: few
j_call: TRBJ2-1
v_call: TRBV7-9

cdr3_aa: CSARGPGLVISTKQYF
d_call: NA
clone_size: many
j_call: TRBJ2-7
v_call: TRBV20-1

cdr3_aa: CASSHRTGQTYEQYF
d_call: TRBD1
clone_size: many
j_call: TRBJ2-7
v_call: TRBV4-1

cdr3_aa: CSVERTGSLSDTQYF
d_call: TRBD1
clone_size: many
j_call: TRBJ2-3
v_call: TRBV29-1

cdr3_aa: CASSLGDTGEFF
d_call: NA
clone_size: many
j_call: TRBJ2-1
v_call: TRBV7-9

cdr3_aa: CSARDYQGQGASYEQYF
d_call: TRBD1
clone_size: many
j_call: TRBJ2-7
v_call: TRBV20-1

cdr3_aa: CASSPDRENTEAFF
d_call: TRBD1
clone_size: many
j_call: TRBJ1-1
v_call: TRBV9

cdr3_aa: CASSLGQGTDTQYF
d_call: TRBD1
clone_size: many
j_call: TRBJ2-3
v_call: TRBV12-3/TRBV12-4

cdr3_aa: CASSSGQGVMNTEAFF
d_call: TRBD1
clone_size: NA
j_call: TRBJ1-1
v_call: TRBV5-6

cdr3_aa: CASSQGYGTRKLEVNTEAFF
d_call: NA
clone_size: NA
j_call: TRBJ1-1
v_call: TRBV4-1

cdr3_aa: CASSIAGVFGVLFF
d_call: NA
clone_size: NA
j_call: TRBJ2-2
v_call: TRBV19

cdr3_aa: CASSLVPAGDNEQFF
d_call: TRBD2
clone_size: many
j_call: TRBJ2-1
v_call: TRBV5-6

cdr3_aa: CAWSVGALYTDTQYF
d_call: NA
clone_size: NA
j_call: TRBJ2-3
v_call: TRBV30

cdr3_aa: CASSRTSFEQYF
d_call: TRBD2
clone_size: many
j_call: TRBJ2-7
v_call: TRBV7-9

cdr3_aa: CASSYQGKTYEQYF
d_call: NA
clone_size: NA
j_call: TRBJ2-7
v_call: TRBV27

cdr3_aa: CASSLARGWEETQYF
d_call: NA
clone_size: NA
j_call: TRBJ2-5
v_call: TRBV5-6

cdr3_aa: CASSWAGYYEQYF
d_call: NA
clone_size: many
j_call: TRBJ2-7
v_call: TRBV19

cdr3_aa: CARSQALGGPGRYGYTF
d_call: NA
clone_size: NA
j_call: TRBJ1-2
v_call: TRBV4-3

cdr3_aa: CASSPLPLVNTGELFF
d_call: NA
clone_size: few
j_call: TRBJ2-2
v_call: TRBV14

cdr3_aa: CASSVYSGANVLTF
d_call: NA
clone_size: many
j_call: TRBJ2-6
v_call: TRBV9

cdr3_aa: CASSQVLGTNERLFF
d_call: NA
clone_size: NA
j_call: TRBJ1-4
v_call: TRBV4-3

cdr3_aa: CASRAQASGTGELFF
d_call: NA
clone_size: few
j_call: TRBJ2-2
v_call: TRBV6-6

cdr3_aa: CASSYGRTSTDTQYF
d_call: NA
clone_size: many
j_call: TRBJ2-3
v_call: TRBV6-5

cdr3_aa: CATSVGTFPETQYF
d_call: NA
clone_size: few
j_call: TRBJ2-5
v_call: TRBV15

cdr3_aa: CATSDLTWDRGTTGELFF
d_call: TRBD1
clone_size: many
j_call: TRBJ2-2
v_call: TRBV24-1

cdr3_aa: CASGTGGFTGELFF
d_call: TRBD1
clone_size: NA
j_call: TRBJ2-2
v_call: TRBV12-5

cdr3_aa: CASSHGQAPEAFF
d_call: TRBD1
clone_size: many
j_call: TRBJ1-1
v_call: TRBV7-2

cdr3_aa: CATLGSDSTNEKLFF
d_call: NA
clone_size: many
j_call: TRBJ1-4
v_call: TRBV24-1

cdr3_aa: CARSQGAGGLYEQYF
d_call: TRBD1
clone_size: NA
j_call: TRBJ2-7
v_call: TRBV4-1

cdr3_aa: CASSHGRGTNTEAFF
d_call: TRBD1
clone_size: few
j_call: TRBJ1-1
v_call: TRBV23-1